Below, one T cell receptor beta chain is given with its context. Followed longitudinally, the Seattle patients had been enrolled during active infection. The CDR3 spans 17 residues. J was trimmed by 5 bases and V by 4 bases; bases with no gene match: 15. CDR1 and CDR2 (germline): MGHRA, YSYEKL. The data derive from a study of blood T cell repertoires in COVID-19. Study at large: Sources were T cells, B-cell-depleted T cells, or PBMCs; the material itself was cDNA or gDNA.

The authors' processing: Estimates of nucleated cell counts were drawn from the amplification of reference gene primers. Using immunoSEQ multiplex PCR, the repertoire was profiled, and TCRdb retains in-frame clones only, with some absent. V and J calls and clone size follow that table, whereas D and trimming were derived from the DNA. The sample lists roughly 570,000 clones, roughly 89% occurring once. The chain links TRBV4-1 to TRBJ1-2, with TRBD1 matching 8 bases. The sample was peripheral blood. The sequence came from a woman aged 50 to 65 with COVID-19, enrolled during active disease. CDR3 DNA: TGCGCCAGCAGCCCCAAAGCCCCCCGAGACAGGGGTTATGGCTACACCTTC. As protein: CASSPKAPRDRGYGYTF.